Following are 7 T cell receptor beta chains from one sample sequenced in a study of blood T cell repertoires in COVID-19. Assay: immunoSEQ multiplex PCR; the TCRdb copy retains only in-frame clones and omits some. This sample has about 180,000 clones, with 84% found just once. Specimen: peripheral blood. The source of these receptors is a human donor in a cohort sampled during active COVID-19.

The V and J genes are TRBV5-1 and TRBJ1-1; D may be TRBD1 (5 bases). V dropped 0 bases and J dropped 1 base, with 7 bases sitting between them. Germline V gene lookup returns CDR1 SGHRS and CDR2 YFSETQ. The CDR3 runs 14 residues. This CDR3 is CASSLVTANTEAFF. The CDR3 region has the DNA TGCGCCAGCAGCTTGGTGACAGCGAACACTGAAGCTTTCTTT. Together with reference TRBV5-1 and TRBJ1-1, the CDR3 gives the full variable domain: KAGVTQTPRYLIKTRGQQVTLSCSPISGHRSVSWYQQTPGQGLQFLFEYFSETQRNKGNFPGRFSGRQFSNSRSEMNVSTLELGDSALYLCASSLVTANTEAFFGQGTRLTVV.

This clone was picked up a small number of times. This CDR3 reads CASSQSGDEQFF. In nucleotides, the CDR3 is TGCGCCAGCAGCCAATCGGGGGATGAGCAGTTCTTC. The chain joins TRBV4-1 to TRBJ2-1; TRBD2 might be the D (6 bases). Germline CDR1 and CDR2: MGHRA and YSYEKL. The CDR3 is made up of 12 amino acids. With 2 bases removed from V and 8 bases from J, the gap between germline ends came to 7 bases.

V is TRBV30 and J is TRBJ2-1; D remains ambiguous. Looked up from germline, CDR1 is GTSNPN and CDR2 is SVGIG (reference sequence). The CDR3 contains 12 residues. The V and J ends lost 4 bases and 8 bases respectively, with 12 bases between them. In DNA form, the CDR3 reads TGTGCCTGGACCAACCTACGGGATGAGCAGTTCTTC. Translation: CAWTNLRDEQFF.

The chain employs TRBV19 and TRBJ2-1, with D possibly matching TRBD2 (5 bases). The CDR3 spans 17 residues. V was shortened by 0 bases and J by 10 bases, with 22 bases between the two germline ends. Germline V gene sequence: CDR1 LNHDA, CDR2 SQIVND (reference sequence). CDR3 sequence (DNA): TGTGCCAGTAGTATAGATCAGTCGGCGATCCTAGGCGGGGAGCAGTTCTTC. It translates to CASSIDQSAILGGEQFF.

This chain connects TRBV3-1 (or the pseudogene TRBV3-2) to TRBJ2-7, with 7 bases lining up with TRBD1. J lost 2 bases, V lost 1 base, and 2 bases had no gene match. Germline V gives CDR1 LGHDT, CDR2 YNNKEL (reference sequence). The CDR3 is made up of 14 amino acids. The CDR3 is CASSQGDSPYEQYF. In DNA form, the CDR3 reads TGTGCCAGCAGCCAAGGGGACAGTCCCTACGAGCAGTACTTC.

The chain has TRBV19 and TRBJ1-1; 8 bases line up with TRBD1. Germline V gene sequence: CDR1 LNHDA, CDR2 SQIVND (reference sequence). Trimming took 5 bases from V and 4 from J; bases not matched to a gene: 9. CDR3 length: 15 residues. CDR3 coding DNA: TGTGCCAGTAGTCTCCCGGACAGGGCCCCCACTGAAGCTTTCTTT. Its protein is CASSLPDRAPTEAFF.

The chain links TRBV30 to TRBJ2-7, with 11 bases identical to TRBD1. In germline, CDR1 is GTSNPN, CDR2 SVGIG (reference sequence). After removal of 3 bases from V and 2 bases from J, the junction contained 3 bases not matched to a gene. The CDR3 totals 14 residues. CDR3 protein: CAWSPDRGPYEQYF. The CDR3 DNA follows: TGTGCCTGGAGCCCGGACAGGGGGCCCTACGAGCAGTACTTC. Full variable domain (rest looked up from reference TRBV30 and TRBJ2-7): SQTIHQWPATLVQPVGSPLSLECTVEGTSNPNLYWYRQAAGRGLQLLFYSVGIGQISSEVPQNLSASRPQDRQFILSSKKLLLSDSGFYLCAWSPDRGPYEQYFGPGTRLTVT.